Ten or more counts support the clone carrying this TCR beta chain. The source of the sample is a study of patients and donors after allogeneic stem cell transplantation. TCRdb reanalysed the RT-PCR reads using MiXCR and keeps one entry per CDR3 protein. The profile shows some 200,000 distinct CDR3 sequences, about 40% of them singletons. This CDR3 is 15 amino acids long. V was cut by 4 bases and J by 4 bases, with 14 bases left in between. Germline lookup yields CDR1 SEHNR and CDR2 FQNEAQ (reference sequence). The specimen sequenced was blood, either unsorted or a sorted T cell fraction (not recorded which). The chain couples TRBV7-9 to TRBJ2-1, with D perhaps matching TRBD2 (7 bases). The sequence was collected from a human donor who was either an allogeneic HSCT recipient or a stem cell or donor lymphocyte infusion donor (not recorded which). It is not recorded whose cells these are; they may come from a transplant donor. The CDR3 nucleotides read TGTGCCAGCAGCTCACAGGGAGGGGGATACAATGAGCAGTTCTTC. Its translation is CASSSQGGGYNEQFF.